These T cell receptor beta chains were read from a single sample in a study of post-analysis software for immune sequencing data. TCRdb re-derived calls from the PCR reads in MiXCR, one entry per CDR3 protein. This sample carries roughly 800,000 distinct CDR3 sequences, roughly half of them seen once, and the ten largest clones take about 4.8%. Material for sequencing was blood. The receptors shown here come from a girl aged 10 to 17 with multiple sclerosis. Both conserved end residues are trimmed from each CDR3.

v_gene: TRBV12-3/TRBV12-4; CDR3aa: ASSLSSGTDTQY
v_gene: TRBV20-1; CDR3aa: SARSGANEKLF
v_gene: TRBV20-1; CDR3aa: SARDVSTRGYT
v_gene: TRBV20-1; CDR3aa: SARDLSGRKTQY
v_gene: TRBV15; CDR3aa: ATSTGEIYEQY
v_gene: TRBV7-9; CDR3aa: ASRELSSYNEQY
v_gene: TRBV7-9; CDR3aa: ASSQSDRSYEQY
v_gene: TRBV5-1; CDR3aa: ASSLIARSYNEQF
v_gene: TRBV20-1; CDR3aa: SALGRTPQTQY
v_gene: TRBV29-1; CDR3aa: SVFQGLYTQY
v_gene: TRBV25-1; CDR3aa: ASSELGQGTYEQY
v_gene: TRBV6-1; CDR3aa: ASSPHGLAERLDYEQY
v_gene: TRBV11-2; CDR3aa: ASSRQNTEAF
v_gene: TRBV29-1; CDR3aa: SVEDGTVPYEQY
v_gene: TRBV29-1; CDR3aa: SVDGTGRSGANVLT
v_gene: TRBV19; CDR3aa: ASSWSSGIYEQY
v_gene: TRBV29-1; CDR3aa: SVDRTGGQETQY
v_gene: TRBV6-4; CDR3aa: ASPRDRGSLEQY
v_gene: TRBV24-1; CDR3aa: ATRDGITDTQY
v_gene: TRBV2; CDR3aa: ASLLRDKTYEQY
v_gene: TRBV10-3; CDR3aa: AITGTSGVNEQF
v_gene: TRBV7-2; CDR3aa: ASSLDRAAYEQY
v_gene: TRBV20-1; CDR3aa: SASNQDSNYGYT
v_gene: TRBV11-2; CDR3aa: ASSRRQGGVDEQY
v_gene: TRBV3-1; CDR3aa: ASSQGGDRSYEQY
v_gene: TRBV20-1; CDR3aa: SAIGRHGTSSYNEQF
v_gene: TRBV29-1; CDR3aa: SAQGSNQPQH
v_gene: TRBV20-1; CDR3aa: SARVPGTEAF
v_gene: TRBV6-1; CDR3aa: ASSEDRGGSPLH
v_gene: TRBV20-1; CDR3aa: SARVTGSYAQY
v_gene: TRBV7-3; CDR3aa: ASSLTKRAASNYGYT
v_gene: TRBV29-1; CDR3aa: SVEVHIGTDTQY
v_gene: TRBV6-2/TRBV6-3; CDR3aa: ASRHAAVSGSEAKNIQY